The rows below give T cell receptor beta chains drawn from one sample of a study of blood T cell repertoires in COVID-19. Generated by immunoSEQ multiplex PCR, the TCRdb table keeps only in-frame clones and is missing some. The sample has some 47,000 clones; 85% to 90% are singletons. Source material: peripheral blood. Receptor source: a man between 60 and 70 years old with active COVID-19. Each CDR3 is given without its conserved first and last residue. Clone size is shown for a subset of rows, as once, few, many or a class of expanded clone.

clone_size v_call cdr3_aa
. TRBV28 ASSIPDEQF
. TRBV4-2 ASSQDPDRGYEQY
. TRBV28 ASRRGSQPQH
. TRBV4-2 ASSQVRENTEAF
. TRBV6-5 ASSYSTGEVSGELF
once TRBV24-1 ATTSGTSYNEQF
once TRBV5-1 ASSLVLAGGNEQY
. TRBV5-8 ASTLRGGYEQY
. TRBV7-2 ASSLVRGNTIY
. TRBV5-1 ASSFGTGGTDTQY
. TRBV10-3 AISEVGDSSSGANVLT
. TRBV9 ASSARDRGYEQY
. TRBV9 ASSVDSVQPQH
. TRBV6-5 ASSYFSRSSTDTQY
once TRBV5-6 ASSLVGQGGSPLH
. TRBV11-2 ASSLSGANTGELF
. TRBV5-4 ASTLDRAGSPLH
. TRBV5-3 ARSLRTGVCEQY
. TRBV4-2 ASSQEGWGDEQF
. TRBV6-5 AVRRDYDQPQH
. TRBV6-6 ASSRTELAKNIQY
. TRBV28 ASSFSGSLPEAF
few TRBV19 ASSIDRAGNTIY
once TRBV27 ASSLTGTISYYEQY
. TRBV2 ASSEGASGAQETQY
. TRBV4-3 ASSQDIQREWVGELF
. TRBV5-1 ASSLFTDEETQY
. TRBV7-2 ASSYGGSMPDTQY
once TRBV6-2/TRBV6-3 ASSRLVGEQY
. TRBV7-2 ASSLGSPGNTIY
. TRBV3-1/TRBV3-2 ASSQRAGGVGAF
. TRBV4-2 ASSRETENIQY